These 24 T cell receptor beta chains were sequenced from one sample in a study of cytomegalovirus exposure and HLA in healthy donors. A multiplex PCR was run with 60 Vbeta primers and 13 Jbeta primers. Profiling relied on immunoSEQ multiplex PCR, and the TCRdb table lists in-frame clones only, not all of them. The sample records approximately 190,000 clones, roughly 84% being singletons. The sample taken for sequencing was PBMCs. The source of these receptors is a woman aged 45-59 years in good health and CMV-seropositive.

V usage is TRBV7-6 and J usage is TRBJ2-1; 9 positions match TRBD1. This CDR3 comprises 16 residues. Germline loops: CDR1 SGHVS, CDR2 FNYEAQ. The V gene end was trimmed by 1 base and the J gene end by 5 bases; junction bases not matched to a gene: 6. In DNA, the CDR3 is TGTGCCAGCAGCTTAGTCACCGGGACAGGGAACAATGAGCAGTTCTTC. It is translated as CASSLVTGTGNNEQFF.

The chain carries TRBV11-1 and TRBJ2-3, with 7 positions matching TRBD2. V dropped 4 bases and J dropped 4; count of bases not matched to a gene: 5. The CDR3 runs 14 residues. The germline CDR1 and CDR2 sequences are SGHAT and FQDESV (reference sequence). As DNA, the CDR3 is TGTGCCAGCAGCTCGACTAGCCCCCCAGATACGCAGTATTTT. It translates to CASSSTSPPDTQYF.

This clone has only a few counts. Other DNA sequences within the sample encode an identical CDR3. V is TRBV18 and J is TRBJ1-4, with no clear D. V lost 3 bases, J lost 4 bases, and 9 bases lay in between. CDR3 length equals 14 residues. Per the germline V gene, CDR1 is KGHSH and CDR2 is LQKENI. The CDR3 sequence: CASSPRQHNEKLFF. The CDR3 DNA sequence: TGTGCCAGCTCACCCAGGCAGCATAATGAAAAACTGTTTTTT.

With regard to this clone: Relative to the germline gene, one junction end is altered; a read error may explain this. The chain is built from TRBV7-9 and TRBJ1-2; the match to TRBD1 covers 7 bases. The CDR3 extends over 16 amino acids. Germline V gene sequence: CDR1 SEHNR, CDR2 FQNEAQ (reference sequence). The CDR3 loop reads CSSSLRGRGRYDGYTF. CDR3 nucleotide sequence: TGTTCCAGCAGCTTAAGGGGGCGCGGCAGGTATGATGGCTACACCTTC.

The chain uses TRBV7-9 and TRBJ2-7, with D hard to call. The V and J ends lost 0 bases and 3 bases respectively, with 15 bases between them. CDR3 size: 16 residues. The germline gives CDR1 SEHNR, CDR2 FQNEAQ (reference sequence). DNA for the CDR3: TGTGCCAGCAGCTTAGCATCCTGGGCAGTCAACTACGAGCAGTACTTC. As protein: CASSLASWAVNYEQYF.

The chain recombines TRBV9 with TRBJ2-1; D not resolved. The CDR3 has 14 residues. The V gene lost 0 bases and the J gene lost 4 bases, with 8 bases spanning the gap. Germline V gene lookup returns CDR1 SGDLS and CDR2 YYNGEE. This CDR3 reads CASSVEVGYNEQFF. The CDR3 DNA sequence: TGTGCCAGCAGCGTAGAGGTCGGGTACAATGAGCAGTTCTTC.

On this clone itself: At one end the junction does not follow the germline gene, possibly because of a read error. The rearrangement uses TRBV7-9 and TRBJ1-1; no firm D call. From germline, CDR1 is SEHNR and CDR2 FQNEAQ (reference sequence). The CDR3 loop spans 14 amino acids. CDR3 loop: CSSSLVRGNTEAFF. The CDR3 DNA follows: TGTTCCAGCAGCTTAGTGCGGGGGAACACTGAAGCTTTCTTT. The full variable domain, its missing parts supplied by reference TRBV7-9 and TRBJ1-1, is DTGVSQNPRHKITKRGQNVTFRCDPISEHNRLYWYRQTLGQGPEFLTYFQNEAQLEKSRLLSDRFSAERPKGSFSTLEIQRTEQGDSAMYLCSSSLVRGNTEAFFGQGTRLTVV.

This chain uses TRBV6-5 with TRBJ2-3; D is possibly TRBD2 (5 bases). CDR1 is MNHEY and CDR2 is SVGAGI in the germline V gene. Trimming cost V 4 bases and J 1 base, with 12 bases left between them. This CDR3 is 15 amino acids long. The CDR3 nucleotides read TGTGCCAGCAGTTTGTCTAGCCCCGGCACAGATACGCAGTATTTT. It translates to CASSLSSPGTDTQYF.

In DNA form, the CDR3 reads TGTGCCAGCAGCTTACCCACATCCTACGAGCAGTACTTC. Its protein is CASSLPTSYEQYF. The rearrangement joins TRBV5-4 to TRBJ2-7; no reliable D call. The CDR3 has 13 amino acids. V was trimmed by 2 bases and J by 1 base, leaving 7 bases between them. The germline gives CDR1 SGHNT, CDR2 YYREEE (reference sequence).

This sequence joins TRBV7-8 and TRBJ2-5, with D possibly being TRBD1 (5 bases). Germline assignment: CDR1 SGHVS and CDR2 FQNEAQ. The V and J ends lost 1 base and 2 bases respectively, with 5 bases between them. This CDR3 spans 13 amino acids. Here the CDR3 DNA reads TGTGCCAGCAGCTTAGACAGGCAAGAGACCCAGTACTTC. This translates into CASSLDRQETQYF.

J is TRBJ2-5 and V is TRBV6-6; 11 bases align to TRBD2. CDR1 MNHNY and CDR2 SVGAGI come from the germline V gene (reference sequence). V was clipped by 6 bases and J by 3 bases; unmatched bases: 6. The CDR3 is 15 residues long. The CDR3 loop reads CASSPLAGGKETQYF. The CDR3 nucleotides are TGTGCCAGCAGCCCATTAGCGGGGGGGAAAGAGACCCAGTACTTC.

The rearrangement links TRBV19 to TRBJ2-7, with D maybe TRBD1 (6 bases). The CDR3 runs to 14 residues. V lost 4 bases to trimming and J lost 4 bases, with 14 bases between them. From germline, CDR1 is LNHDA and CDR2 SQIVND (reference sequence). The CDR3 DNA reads TGTGCCAGTAGTAGTACAGGGAGAGGGTACGAGCAGTACTTC. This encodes CASSSTGRGYEQYF.

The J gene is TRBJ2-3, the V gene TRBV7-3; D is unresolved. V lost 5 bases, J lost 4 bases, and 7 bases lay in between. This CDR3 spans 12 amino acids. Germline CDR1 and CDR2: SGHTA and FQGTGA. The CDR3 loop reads CASSPSADTQYF. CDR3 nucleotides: TGTGCCAGCAGCCCCTCCGCAGATACGCAGTATTTT.

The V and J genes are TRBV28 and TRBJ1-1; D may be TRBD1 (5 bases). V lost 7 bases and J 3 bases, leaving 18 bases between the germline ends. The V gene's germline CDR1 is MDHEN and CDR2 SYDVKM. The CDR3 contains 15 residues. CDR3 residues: CASNLDSSSYTEAFF. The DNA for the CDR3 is TGTGCCAGCAATCTCGACAGTTCGTCGTACACTGAAGCTTTCTTT.

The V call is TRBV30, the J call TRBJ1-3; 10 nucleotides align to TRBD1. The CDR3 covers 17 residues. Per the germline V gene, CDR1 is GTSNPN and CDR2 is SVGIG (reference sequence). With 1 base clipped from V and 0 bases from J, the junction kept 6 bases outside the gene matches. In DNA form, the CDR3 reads TGTGCCTGGAGTGGCGGGACAGGGGCGCACTCTGGAAACACCATATATTTT. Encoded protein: CAWSGGTGAHSGNTIYF.

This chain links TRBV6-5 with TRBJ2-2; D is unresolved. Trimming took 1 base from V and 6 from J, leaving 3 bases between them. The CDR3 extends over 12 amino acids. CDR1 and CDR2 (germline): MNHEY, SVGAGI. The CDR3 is CASSYLSGELFF. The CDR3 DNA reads TGTGCCAGCAGTTACTTATCCGGGGAGCTGTTTTTT.

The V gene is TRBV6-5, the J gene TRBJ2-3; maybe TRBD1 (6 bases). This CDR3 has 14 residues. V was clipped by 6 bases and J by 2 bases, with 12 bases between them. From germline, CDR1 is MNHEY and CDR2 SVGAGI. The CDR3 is CASSGTSHTDTQYF. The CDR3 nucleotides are TGTGCCAGCAGCGGGACATCTCACACAGATACGCAGTATTTT.

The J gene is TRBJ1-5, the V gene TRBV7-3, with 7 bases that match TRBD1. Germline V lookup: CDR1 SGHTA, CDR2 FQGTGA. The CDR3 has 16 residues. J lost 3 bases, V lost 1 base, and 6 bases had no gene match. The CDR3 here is CASSLKGGQANQPQHF. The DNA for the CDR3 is TGTGCCAGCAGCTTAAAAGGCGGACAGGCCAATCAGCCCCAGCATTTT.

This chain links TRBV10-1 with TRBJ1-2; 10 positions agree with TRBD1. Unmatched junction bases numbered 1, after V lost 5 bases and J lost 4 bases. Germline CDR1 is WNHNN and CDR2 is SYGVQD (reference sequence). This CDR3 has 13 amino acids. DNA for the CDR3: TGCGCCAGCAGTCGACAGGGGGCCTATGGCTACACCTTC. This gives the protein CASSRQGAYGYTF.

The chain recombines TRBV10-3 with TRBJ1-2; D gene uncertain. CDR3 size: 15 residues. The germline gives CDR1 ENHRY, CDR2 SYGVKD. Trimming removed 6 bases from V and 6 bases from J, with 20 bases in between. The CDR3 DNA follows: TGTGCCATCAGCCCCCGTGGGCTTTCAATCGATGGCTACACCTTC. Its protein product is CAISPRGLSIDGYTF.

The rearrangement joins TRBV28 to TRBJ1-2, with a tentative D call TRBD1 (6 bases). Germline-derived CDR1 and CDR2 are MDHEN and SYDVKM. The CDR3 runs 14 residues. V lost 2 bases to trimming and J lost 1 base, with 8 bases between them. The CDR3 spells CASSLGTINYGYTF. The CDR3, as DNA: TGTGCCAGCAGTTTAGGGACAATTAACTATGGCTACACCTTC.

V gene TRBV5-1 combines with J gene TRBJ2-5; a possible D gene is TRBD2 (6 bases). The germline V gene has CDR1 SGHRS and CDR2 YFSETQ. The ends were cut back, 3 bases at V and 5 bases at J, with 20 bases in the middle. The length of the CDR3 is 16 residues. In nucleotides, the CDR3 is TGCGCCAGCAGCTGGAGCGGAGGGATTTTGTGGGAGACCCAGTACTTC. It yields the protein CASSWSGGILWETQYF.

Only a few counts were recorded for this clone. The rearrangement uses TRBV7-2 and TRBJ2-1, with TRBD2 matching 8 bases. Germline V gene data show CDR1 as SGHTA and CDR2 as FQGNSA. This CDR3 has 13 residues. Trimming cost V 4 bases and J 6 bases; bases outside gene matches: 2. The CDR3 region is CASSYGGANEQFF. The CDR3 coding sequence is TGTGCCAGCAGCTACGGGGGGGCCAATGAGCAGTTCTTC.

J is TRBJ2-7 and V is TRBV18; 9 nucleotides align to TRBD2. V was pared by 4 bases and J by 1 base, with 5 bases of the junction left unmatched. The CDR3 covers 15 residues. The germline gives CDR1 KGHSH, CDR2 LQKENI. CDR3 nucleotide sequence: TGTGCCAGCTCACAGACGGCGGGGGGGTCCTACGAGCAGTACTTC. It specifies CASSQTAGGSYEQYF. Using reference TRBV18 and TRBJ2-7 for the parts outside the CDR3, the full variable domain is NAGVMQNPRHLVRRRGQEARLRCSPMKGHSHVYWYRQLPEEGLKFMVYLQKENIIDESGMPKERFSAEFPKEGPSILRIQQVVRGDSAAYFCASSQTAGGSYEQYFGPGTRLTVT.